A single sample is the source of the 20 T cell receptor beta chains below, sequenced in a study of control samples from healthy donors and cancer patients. The method was immunoSEQ multiplex PCR; TCRdb's version includes in-frame clones alone and lacks a portion of them. The data show about 130,000 clones, approximately 90% seen once. The sample comprised blood. The receptors come from a man aged 45-65 years in good health.

This clone showed up just once. The chain recombines TRBV2 with TRBJ2-7; unclear D gene. The CDR3 sequence is 13 residues long. The V gene's germline CDR1 is SNHLY and CDR2 FYNNEI. V lost 4 bases and J lost 6, with 13 bases in between. CDR3 in DNA: TGTGCCAGCAGTGTCCTCCTCGTCGGCGAGCAGTACTTC. Its protein is CASSVLLVGEQYF.

V is TRBV28 and J is TRBJ1-2; 7 nucleotides match TRBD1. This CDR3 spans 13 amino acids. Germline CDR1 MDHEN, CDR2 SYDVKM. Losses at the gene ends were 3 bases for V and 3 bases for J; bases not matched to a gene: 1. CDR3: CASSFTGDYGYTF. The CDR3 nucleotides are TGTGCCAGCAGTTTTACAGGGGACTATGGCTACACCTTC.

This chain uses TRBV9 with TRBJ1-2; a weak D match, TRBD1 (5 bases). V lost 3 bases to trimming and J lost 4 bases, with 13 bases between them. This CDR3 region has 14 residues. Germline V CDR1 and CDR2: SGDLS, YYNGEE. The chain's CDR3 is CASSEQEWGYGYTF. DNA of the CDR3: TGTGCCAGCAGCGAACAGGAGTGGGGCTATGGCTACACCTTC.

The rearrangement links TRBV7-9 to TRBJ1-6; D gene uncertain. Trimming removed 2 bases at V and 0 bases at J, with 8 bases between. Germline V gene sequence: CDR1 SEHNR, CDR2 FQNEAQ (reference sequence). The CDR3 loop spans 16 amino acids. CDR3 nucleotides: TGTGCCAGCAGCTTATTCCGAGACTCCTATAATTCACCCCTCCACTTT. It yields the protein CASSLFRDSYNSPLHF.

CDR3 coding DNA: TGTGCCAGCAGCAGGGACAGACCCAATGGCTACACCTTC. It specifies CASSRDRPNGYTF. The rearrangement uses TRBV9 and TRBJ1-2, with 7 bases fitting TRBD1. V was pared by 4 bases and J by 6 bases, with 6 bases of the junction left unmatched. CDR3 size: 13 residues. The germline V gene encodes CDR1 SGDLS and CDR2 YYNGEE.

V is TRBV30 and J is TRBJ1-2, with D possibly being TRBD1 (6 bases). V dropped 5 bases and J dropped 5 bases, with 21 bases sitting between them. CDR1 is GTSNPN and CDR2 is SVGIG in the germline V gene (reference sequence). CDR3 length: 15 residues. The CDR3 sequence is CAWEIPEQGSYGYTF. The CDR3 DNA follows: TGTGCCTGGGAGATCCCAGAACAGGGAAGTTATGGCTACACCTTC.

The chain links TRBV2 to TRBJ2-2; D call uncertain. Germline V gene data show CDR1 as SNHLY and CDR2 as FYNNEI. This CDR3 spans 13 amino acids. V lost 8 bases, J lost 2 bases, and 9 bases lay in between. CDR3 nucleotides: TGTGCCAGCGAGGAGAGAAACACCGGGGAGCTGTTTTTT. It codes for CASEERNTGELFF.

To note about this clone: The junction departs from germline at one end; a sequencing error may be responsible. J is TRBJ1-1 and V is TRBV2, with 7 bases identical to TRBD1. The germline gives CDR1 SNHLY, CDR2 FYNNEI. The CDR3 runs to 15 residues. CDR3 nucleotides: TGTGCCAGCAGGGAAGCACAGGGGCTCGGCACTGAAGCTTTCTTT. Protein: CASREAQGLGTEAFF.

The rearrangement joins TRBV10-3 to TRBJ1-2; no clear D gene. The V gene lost 0 bases and the J gene lost 8 bases, with 16 bases spanning the gap. The CDR3 totals 15 residues. Germline V CDR1 and CDR2: ENHRY, SYGVKD. CDR3: CAISESMVSPRGYTF. The CDR3 bases are TGTGCCATCAGTGAGTCGATGGTGAGTCCCCGAGGCTACACCTTC.

The rearrangement links TRBV7-9 to TRBJ1-5; D is unclear. The germline CDR1 and CDR2 sequences are SEHNR and FQNEAQ (reference sequence). The V end was cut by 1 base, the J end by 1 base, with 8 bases between. This CDR3 comprises 15 residues. The DNA of the CDR3 is TGTGCCAGCAGCTTAGGGACGTCCAGCAATCAGCCCCAGCATTTT. This translates into CASSLGTSSNQPQHF.

Note on this clone: Different DNA sequences within this sample yield the same CDR3. The chain uses TRBV5-1 and TRBJ2-3; TRBD2 is a possible D gene (5 bases). The CDR3 runs to 15 residues. The germline V and J ends were trimmed by 4 bases and 0 bases, with 12 bases remaining between them. Germline assignment: CDR1 SGHRS and CDR2 YFSETQ. CDR3 amino acids: CASSPDSSSTDTQYF. The CDR3 nucleotides read TGCGCCAGCAGCCCGGACTCCTCTAGCACAGATACGCAGTATTTT. Looking up the rest from reference TRBV5-1 and TRBJ2-3 gives the full variable domain: KAGVTQTPRYLIKTRGQQVTLSCSPISGHRSVSWYQQTPGQGLQFLFEYFSETQRNKGNFPGRFSGRQFSNSRSEMNVSTLELGDSALYLCASSPDSSSTDTQYFGPGTRLTVL.

The gene calls are TRBV24-1 and TRBJ1-1; a weak D match, TRBD1 (6 bases). The V and J ends lost 6 bases and 1 base respectively, with 8 bases between them. Germline CDR1 is KGHDR and CDR2 is SFDVKD. The CDR3 loop spans 13 amino acids. The CDR3 nucleotides are TGTGCCACCAGTAGGGACAAGAACACTGAAGCTTTCTTT. As protein: CATSRDKNTEAFF.

The chain recombines TRBV3-1 (or the pseudogene TRBV3-2) with TRBJ1-2, with 10 nucleotides matching TRBD1. V lost 3 bases, J lost 3 bases, and 16 bases stayed unmatched. The CDR3 totals 19 residues. Germline loops: CDR1 LGHDT, CDR2 YNNKEL (reference sequence). DNA for the CDR3: TGTGCCAGCAGCCACGAACGCCGGGACAGGGGATCATCGGACTATGGCTACACCTTC. It yields the protein CASSHERRDRGSSDYGYTF.

The chain joins TRBV6-5 to TRBJ2-3, with D possibly TRBD1 on 5 matching bases. V was pared by 0 bases and J by 1 base, with 11 bases between. The CDR3 is made up of 16 amino acids. Looked up from germline, CDR1 is MNHEY and CDR2 is SVGAGI. CDR3 sequence reads: CASSYSGQGGTDTQYF. CDR3 nucleotide sequence: TGTGCCAGCAGTTACTCCGGCCAGGGCGGCACAGATACGCAGTATTTT.

This clone was picked up a small number of times. This chain joins TRBV11-2 and TRBJ2-7; no clear D gene. Germline V gives CDR1 SGHAT, CDR2 FQNNGV. The CDR3 covers 13 residues. V was pared by 1 base and J by 4 bases, with 8 bases between. In nucleotides, the CDR3 is TGTGCCAGCAGCTTAGGGGGTACTTACGAGCAGTACTTC. It encodes CASSLGGTYEQYF.

The rearrangement joins TRBV30 to TRBJ2-1, with 11 bases that match TRBD2. The CDR3 consists of 15 residues. CDR1 GTSNPN and CDR2 SVGIG come from the germline V gene (reference sequence). The trim removed 0 bases at V and 6 bases at J, leaving 4 bases unmatched. CDR3 bases: TGTGCCTGGAGTGTACTAGCGGGGGCCGCCAATGAGCAGTTCTTC. Amino acids: CAWSVLAGAANEQFF.

V usage is TRBV5-6 and J usage is TRBJ1-5, with a weak D call TRBD1 (5 bases). CDR3 size: 17 residues. Trimming took off 0 bases at V and 0 bases at J, with 13 bases between the two ends. Germline V gene sequence: CDR1 SGHDT, CDR2 YYEEEE. The CDR3 nucleotides are TGTGCCAGCAGCTTGGGGGGCGCCCACGTTAGCAATCAGCCCCAGCATTTT. As protein: CASSLGGAHVSNQPQHF.

The chain uses TRBV11-3 and TRBJ2-1; D gene ambiguous. Trimming pared 3 bases from V and 4 bases from J, leaving 4 bases between. The CDR3 runs to 12 residues. Germline CDR1 is SGHNT and CDR2 is YENEEA. The CDR3 is CASSFPYNEQFF. The CDR3 nucleotides read TGTGCCAGCAGCTTTCCGTACAATGAGCAGTTCTTC.

The CDR3 region has the DNA TGTGCCAGCAGCGGGGGACAGACTGTGAACTATGGCTACACCTTC. Protein product: CASSGGQTVNYGYTF. The chain uses TRBV9 and TRBJ1-2, with 7 bases matching TRBD1. The CDR3 contains 15 residues. CDR1 SGDLS and CDR2 YYNGEE come from the germline V gene. V lost 3 bases, J lost 2 bases, and 7 bases stayed unmatched.

The chain couples TRBV6-5 to TRBJ2-3; the D is unclear. The CDR3 loop spans 15 amino acids. Germline V gene data show CDR1 as MNHEY and CDR2 as SVGAGI. The germline V and J ends were trimmed by 6 bases and 2 bases, with 15 bases remaining between them. CDR3 in amino acids: CASSSFAPPTDTQYF. The CDR3 DNA is TGTGCCAGCAGCTCCTTTGCCCCCCCCACAGATACGCAGTATTTT.